The TCR beta chain under discussion was sequenced for a study of OX40 agonist ivuxolimab in advanced cancers. Germline lookup yields CDR1 LNHDA and CDR2 SQIVND (reference sequence). The CDR3 runs 18 residues. V gave up 0 bases and J gave up 5 bases; unmatched junction bases: 8. The method was immunoSEQ multiplex PCR; TCRdb's version includes in-frame clones alone and lacks a portion of them. The sample lists 40,000 to 55,000 clones; 80% were seen once. The receptor was isolated from an adult with an advanced solid tumor such as melanoma, head and neck, liver or kidney cancer. The sample in question was CD4+ or CD8+ T cells sorted from blood, obtained in a trial of the OX40 agonist ivuxolimab. The chain uses TRBV19 and TRBJ2-2; 11 bases align to TRBD2. The CDR3 nucleotides are TGTGCCAGTAGTATAGAATCGTCTAGCGGGAGGCAAACCGGGGAGCTGTTTTTT. Its protein is CASSIESSSGRQTGELFF.